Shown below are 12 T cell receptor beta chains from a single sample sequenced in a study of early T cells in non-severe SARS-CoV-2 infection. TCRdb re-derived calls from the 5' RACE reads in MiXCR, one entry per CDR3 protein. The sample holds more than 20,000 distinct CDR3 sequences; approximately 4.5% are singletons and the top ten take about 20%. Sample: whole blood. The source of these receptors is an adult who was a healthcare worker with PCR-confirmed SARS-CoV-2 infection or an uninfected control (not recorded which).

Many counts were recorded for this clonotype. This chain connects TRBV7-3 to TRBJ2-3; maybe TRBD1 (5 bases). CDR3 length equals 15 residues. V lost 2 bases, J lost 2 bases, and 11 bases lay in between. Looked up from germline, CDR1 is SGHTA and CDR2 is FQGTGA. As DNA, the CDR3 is TGTGCCAGCAGCTTATGGGGCAGCTCCACAGATACGCAGTATTTT. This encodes CASSLWGSSTDTQYF. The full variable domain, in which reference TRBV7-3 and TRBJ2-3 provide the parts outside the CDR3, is GAGVSQTPSNKVTEKGKYVELRCDPISGHTALYWYRQSLGQGPEFLIYFQGTGAADDSGLPNDRFFAVRPEGSVSTLKIQRTERGDSAVYLCASSLWGSSTDTQYFGPGTRLTVL.

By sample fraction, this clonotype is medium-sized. The CDR3 nucleotides are TGTGCCAGCACCCGAAGCGGGAGGAGCGCAGATACGCAGTATTTT. Its translation: CASTRSGRSADTQYF. The rearrangement joins TRBV2 to TRBJ2-3; TRBD2 matches 9 bases. CDR1 is SNHLY and CDR2 is FYNNEI in the germline V gene. There are 15 residues in the CDR3. V was clipped by 7 bases and J by 4 bases; unmatched bases: 9.

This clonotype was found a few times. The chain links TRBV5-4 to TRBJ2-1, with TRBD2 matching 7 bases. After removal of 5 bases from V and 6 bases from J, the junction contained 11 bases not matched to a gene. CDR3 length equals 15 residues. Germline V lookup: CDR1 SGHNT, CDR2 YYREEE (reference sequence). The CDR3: CASSFTGTSANEQFF. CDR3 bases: TGTGCCAGCAGTTTCACCGGTACTAGCGCCAATGAGCAGTTCTTC.

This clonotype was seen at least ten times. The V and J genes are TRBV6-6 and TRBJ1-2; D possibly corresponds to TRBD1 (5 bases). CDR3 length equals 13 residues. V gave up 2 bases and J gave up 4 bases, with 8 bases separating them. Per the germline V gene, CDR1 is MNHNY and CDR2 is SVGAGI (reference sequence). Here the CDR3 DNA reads TGTGCCAGCAGTTACGGAGGGACCTATGGCTACACCTTC. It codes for CASSYGGTYGYTF.

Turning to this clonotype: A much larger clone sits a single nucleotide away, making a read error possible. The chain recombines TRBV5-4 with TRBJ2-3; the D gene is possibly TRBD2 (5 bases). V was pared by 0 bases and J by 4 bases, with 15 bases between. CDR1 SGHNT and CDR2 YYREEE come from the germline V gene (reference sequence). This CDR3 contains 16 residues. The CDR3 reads CASSLEEGWASDTQYF. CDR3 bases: TGTGCCAGCAGCTTGGAAGAGGGTTGGGCCTCAGATACGCAGTATTTT. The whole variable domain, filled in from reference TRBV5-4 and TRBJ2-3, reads ETGVTQSPTHLIKTRGQQVTLRCSSQSGHNTVSWYQQALGQGPQFIFQYYREEENGRGNFPPRFSGLQFPNYSSELNVNALELDDSALYLCASSLEEGWASDTQYFGPGTRLTVL.

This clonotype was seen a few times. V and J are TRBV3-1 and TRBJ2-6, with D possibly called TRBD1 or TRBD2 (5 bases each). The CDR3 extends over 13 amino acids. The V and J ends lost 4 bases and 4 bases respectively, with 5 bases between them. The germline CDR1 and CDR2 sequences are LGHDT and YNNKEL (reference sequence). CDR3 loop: CASSRDGANVLTF. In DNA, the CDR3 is TGTGCCAGCAGCCGGGACGGGGCCAACGTCCTGACTTTC.

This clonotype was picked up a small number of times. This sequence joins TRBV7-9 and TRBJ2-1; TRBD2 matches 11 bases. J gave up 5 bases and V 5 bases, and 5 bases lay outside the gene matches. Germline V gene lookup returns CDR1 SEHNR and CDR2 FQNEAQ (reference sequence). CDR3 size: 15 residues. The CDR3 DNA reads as TGTGCCAGCAGCCCGCCGGGACTAGCGGACAATGAGCAGTTCTTC. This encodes CASSPPGLADNEQFF.

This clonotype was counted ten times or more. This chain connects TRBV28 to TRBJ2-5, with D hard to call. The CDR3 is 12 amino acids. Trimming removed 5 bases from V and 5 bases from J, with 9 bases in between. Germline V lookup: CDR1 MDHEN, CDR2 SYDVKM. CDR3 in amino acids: CASSTQLETQYF. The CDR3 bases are TGTGCCAGCAGTACGCAACTGGAGACCCAGTACTTC. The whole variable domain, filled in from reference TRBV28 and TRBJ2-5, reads DVKVTQSSRYLVKRTGEKVFLECVQDMDHENMFWYRQDPGLGLRLIYFSYDVKMKEKGDIPEGYSVSREKKERFSLILESASTNQTSMYLCASSTQLETQYFGPGTRLLVL.

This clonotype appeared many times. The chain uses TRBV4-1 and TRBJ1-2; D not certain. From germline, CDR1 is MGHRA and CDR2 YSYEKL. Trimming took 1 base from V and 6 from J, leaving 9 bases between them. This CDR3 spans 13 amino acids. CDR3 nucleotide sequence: TGCGCCAGCAGCCAAGGATACGGGGATGGCTACACCTTC. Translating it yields CASSQGYGDGYTF.

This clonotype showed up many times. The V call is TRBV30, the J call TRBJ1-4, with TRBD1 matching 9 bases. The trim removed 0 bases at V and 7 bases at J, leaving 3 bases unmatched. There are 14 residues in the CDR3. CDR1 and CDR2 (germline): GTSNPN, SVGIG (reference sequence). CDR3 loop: CAWSVDRGVEKLFF. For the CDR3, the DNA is TGTGCCTGGAGTGTAGACAGGGGGGTTGAAAAACTGTTTTTT.

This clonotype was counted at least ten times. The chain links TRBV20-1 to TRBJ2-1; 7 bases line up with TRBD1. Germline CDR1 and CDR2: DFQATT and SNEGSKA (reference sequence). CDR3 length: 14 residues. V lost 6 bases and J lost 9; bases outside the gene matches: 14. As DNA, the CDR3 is TGCAGTGCCAGACAGGGCTCAGAGTATGGTGAGCAGTTCTTC. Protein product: CSARQGSEYGEQFF.

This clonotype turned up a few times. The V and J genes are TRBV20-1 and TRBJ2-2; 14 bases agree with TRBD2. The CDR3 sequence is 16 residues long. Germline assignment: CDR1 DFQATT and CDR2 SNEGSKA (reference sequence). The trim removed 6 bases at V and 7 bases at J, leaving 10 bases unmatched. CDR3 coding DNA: TGCAGTGCCAACCCGGGACTAGCGGGAGCGGGCGGGGAGCTGTTTTTT. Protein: CSANPGLAGAGGELFF.